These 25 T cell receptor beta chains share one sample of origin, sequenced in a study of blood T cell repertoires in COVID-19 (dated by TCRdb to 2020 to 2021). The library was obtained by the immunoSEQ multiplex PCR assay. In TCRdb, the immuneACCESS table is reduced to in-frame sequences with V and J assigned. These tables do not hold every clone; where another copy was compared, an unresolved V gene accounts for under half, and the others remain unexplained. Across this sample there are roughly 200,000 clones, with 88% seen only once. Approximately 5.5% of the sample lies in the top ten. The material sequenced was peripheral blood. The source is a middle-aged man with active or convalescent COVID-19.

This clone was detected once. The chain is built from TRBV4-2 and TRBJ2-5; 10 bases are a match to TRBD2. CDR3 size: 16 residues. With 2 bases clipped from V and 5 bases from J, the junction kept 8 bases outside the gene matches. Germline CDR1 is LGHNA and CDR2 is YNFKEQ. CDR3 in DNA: TGTGCCAGCAGCCAAAGGTCCAGCGGGAGGGATGAGACCCAGTACTTC. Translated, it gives CASSQRSSGRDETQYF.

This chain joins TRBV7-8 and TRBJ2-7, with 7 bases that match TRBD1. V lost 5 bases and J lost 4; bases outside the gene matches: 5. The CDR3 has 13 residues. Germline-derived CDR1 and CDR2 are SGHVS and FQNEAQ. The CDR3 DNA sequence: TGTGCCAGCAGCGGCCAGGGGGTATACGAGCAGTACTTC. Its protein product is CASSGQGVYEQYF.

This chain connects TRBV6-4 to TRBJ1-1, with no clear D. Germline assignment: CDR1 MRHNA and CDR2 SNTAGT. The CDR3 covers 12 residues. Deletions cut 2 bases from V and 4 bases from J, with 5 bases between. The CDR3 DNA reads TGTGCCAGCAGTGACGGAGGCACTGAAGCTTTCTTT. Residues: CASSDGGTEAFF.

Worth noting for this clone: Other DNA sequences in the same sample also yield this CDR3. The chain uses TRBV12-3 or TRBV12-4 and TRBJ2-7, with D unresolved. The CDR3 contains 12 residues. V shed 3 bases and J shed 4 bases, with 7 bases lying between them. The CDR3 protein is CASSFSGYEQYF. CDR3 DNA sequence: TGTGCCAGCAGTTTCTCAGGTTACGAGCAGTACTTC.

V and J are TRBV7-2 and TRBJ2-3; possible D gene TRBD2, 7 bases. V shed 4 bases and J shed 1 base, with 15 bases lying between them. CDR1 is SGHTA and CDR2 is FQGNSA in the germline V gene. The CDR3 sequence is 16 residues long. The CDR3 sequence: CASSWGAGVGTDTQYF. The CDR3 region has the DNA TGTGCCAGCAGCTGGGGGGCGGGAGTAGGCACAGATACGCAGTATTTT.

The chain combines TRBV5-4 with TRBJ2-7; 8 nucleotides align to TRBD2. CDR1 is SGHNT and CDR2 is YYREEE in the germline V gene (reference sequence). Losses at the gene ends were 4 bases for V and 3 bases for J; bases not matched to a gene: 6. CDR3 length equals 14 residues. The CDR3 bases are TGTGCCAGCAGCCCGGGGGGGGGTATCTACGAGCAGTACTTC. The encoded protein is CASSPGGGIYEQYF.

CDR3 protein: CASSQDLNEQFF. The DNA of the CDR3 is TGCGCCAGCAGCCAAGATCTAAATGAGCAGTTCTTC. This chain joins TRBV4-1 and TRBJ2-1, with unresolved D. Germline V lookup: CDR1 MGHRA, CDR2 YSYEKL. V was cut by 0 bases and J by 7 bases, with 4 bases left in between. The CDR3 has 12 residues.

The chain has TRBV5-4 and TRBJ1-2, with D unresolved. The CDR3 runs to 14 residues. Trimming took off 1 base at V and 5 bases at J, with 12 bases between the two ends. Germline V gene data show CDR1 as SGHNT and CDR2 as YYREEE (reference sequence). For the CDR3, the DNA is TGTGCCAGCAGCTTGAGTCTCCAGGAATATGGCTACACCTTC. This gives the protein CASSLSLQEYGYTF. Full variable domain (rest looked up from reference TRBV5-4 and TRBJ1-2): ETGVTQSPTHLIKTRGQQVTLRCSSQSGHNTVSWYQQALGQGPQFIFQYYREEENGRGNFPPRFSGLQFPNYSSELNVNALELDDSALYLCASSLSLQEYGYTFGSGTRLTVV.

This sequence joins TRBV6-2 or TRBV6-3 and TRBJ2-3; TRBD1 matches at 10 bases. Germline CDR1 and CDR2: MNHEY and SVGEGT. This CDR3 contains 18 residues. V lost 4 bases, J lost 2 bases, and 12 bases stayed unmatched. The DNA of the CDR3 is TGTGCCAGCAGTTCAAACCCGGACAGGGGGTCCACCACAGATACGCAGTATTTT. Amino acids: CASSSNPDRGSTTDTQYF.

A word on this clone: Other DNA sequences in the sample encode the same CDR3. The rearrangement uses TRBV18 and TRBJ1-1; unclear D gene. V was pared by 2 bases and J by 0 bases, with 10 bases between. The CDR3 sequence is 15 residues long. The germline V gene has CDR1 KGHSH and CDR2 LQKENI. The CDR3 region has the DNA TGTGCCAGCTCACCAGGCGCAGGAATGAACACTGAAGCTTTCTTT. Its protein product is CASSPGAGMNTEAFF.

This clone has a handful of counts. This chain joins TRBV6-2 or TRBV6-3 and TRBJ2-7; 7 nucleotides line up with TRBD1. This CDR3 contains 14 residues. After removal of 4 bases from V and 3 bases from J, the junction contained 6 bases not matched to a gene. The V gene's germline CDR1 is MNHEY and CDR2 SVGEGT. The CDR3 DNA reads TGTGCCAGCAGTTCATCGGGACAGAACTACGAGCAGTACTTC. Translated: CASSSSGQNYEQYF.

This CDR3 reads CASSLIGTGNNSPLHF. CDR3 bases: TGTGCCAGCAGTTTAATCGGGACAGGGAATAATTCACCCCTCCACTTT. The V gene is TRBV27, the J gene TRBJ1-6; 9 positions agree with TRBD1. Germline CDR1 and CDR2: MNHEY and SMNVEV (reference sequence). The CDR3 has 16 amino acids. Losses at the gene ends were 2 bases for V and 5 bases for J; bases not matched to a gene: 4.

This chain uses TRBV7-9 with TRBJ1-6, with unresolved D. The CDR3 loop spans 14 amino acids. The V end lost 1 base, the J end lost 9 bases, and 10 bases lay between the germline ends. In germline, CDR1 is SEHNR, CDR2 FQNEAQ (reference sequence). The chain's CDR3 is CASSLGQLISPLHF. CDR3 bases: TGTGCCAGCAGCTTAGGGCAGTTAATTTCACCCCTCCACTTT.

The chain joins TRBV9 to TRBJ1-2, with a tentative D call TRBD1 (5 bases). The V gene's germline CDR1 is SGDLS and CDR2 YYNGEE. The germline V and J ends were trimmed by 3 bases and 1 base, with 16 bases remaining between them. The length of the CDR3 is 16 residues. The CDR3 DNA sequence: TGTGCCAGCAGCGAACCTGCGGAGGGGAGTAACTATGGCTACACCTTC. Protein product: CASSEPAEGSNYGYTF.

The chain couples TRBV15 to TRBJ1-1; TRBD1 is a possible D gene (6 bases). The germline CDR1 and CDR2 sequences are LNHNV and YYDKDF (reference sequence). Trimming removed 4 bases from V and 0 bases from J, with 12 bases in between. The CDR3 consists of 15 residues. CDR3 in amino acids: CATSIPDRMNTEAFF. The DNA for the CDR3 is TGTGCCACCAGCATCCCGGACAGAATGAACACTGAAGCTTTCTTT.

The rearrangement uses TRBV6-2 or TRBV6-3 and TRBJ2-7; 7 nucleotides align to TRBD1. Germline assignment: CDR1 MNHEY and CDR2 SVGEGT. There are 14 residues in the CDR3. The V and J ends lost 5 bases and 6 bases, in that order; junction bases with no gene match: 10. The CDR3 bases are TGTGCCAGCAGTCGACAGGGTACTCTCTCCGAGCAGTACTTC. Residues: CASSRQGTLSEQYF.

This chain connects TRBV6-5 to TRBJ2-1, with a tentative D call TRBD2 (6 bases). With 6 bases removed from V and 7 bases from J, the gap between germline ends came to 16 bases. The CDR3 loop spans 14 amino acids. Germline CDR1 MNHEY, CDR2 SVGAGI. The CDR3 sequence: CASRALGRGNEQFF. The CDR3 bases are TGTGCCAGCAGGGCTCTCGGGAGAGGTAATGAGCAGTTCTTC.

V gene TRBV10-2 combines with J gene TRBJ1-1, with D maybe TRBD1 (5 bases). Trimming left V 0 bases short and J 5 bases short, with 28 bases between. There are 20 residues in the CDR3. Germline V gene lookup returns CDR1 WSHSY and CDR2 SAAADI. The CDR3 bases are TGCGCCAGCAGTGAGTCCTCGGTATGGTGGCAGGGCTGGATTAATACTGAAGCTTTCTTT. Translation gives CASSESSVWWQGWINTEAFF.

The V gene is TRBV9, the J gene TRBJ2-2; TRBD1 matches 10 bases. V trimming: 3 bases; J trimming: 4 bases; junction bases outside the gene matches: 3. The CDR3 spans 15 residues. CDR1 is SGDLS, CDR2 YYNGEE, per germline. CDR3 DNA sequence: TGTGCCAGCAGCGCAGACAGGGGGCGCACCGGGGAGCTGTTTTTT. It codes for CASSADRGRTGELFF.

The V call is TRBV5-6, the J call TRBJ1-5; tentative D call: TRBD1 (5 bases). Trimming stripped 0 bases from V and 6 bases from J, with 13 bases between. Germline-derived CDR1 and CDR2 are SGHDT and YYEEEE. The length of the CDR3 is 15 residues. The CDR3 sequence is CASSLGAGTSQPQHF. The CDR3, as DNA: TGTGCCAGCAGCTTGGGGGCCGGGACTAGTCAGCCCCAGCATTTT.

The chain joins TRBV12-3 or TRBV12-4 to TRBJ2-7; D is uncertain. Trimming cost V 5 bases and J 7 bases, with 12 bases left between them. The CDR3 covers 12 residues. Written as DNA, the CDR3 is TGTGCCAGCAGTACCCCTAACGGGGAGCAGTACTTC. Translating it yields CASSTPNGEQYF.

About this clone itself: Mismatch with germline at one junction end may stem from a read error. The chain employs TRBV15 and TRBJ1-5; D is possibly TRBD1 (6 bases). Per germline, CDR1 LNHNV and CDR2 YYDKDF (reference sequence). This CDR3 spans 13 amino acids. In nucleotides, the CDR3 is TGTGCCACCAGCGGAGACAGGCTGGGGCCCCAGCATTTT. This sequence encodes CATSGDRLGPQHF.

Here the CDR3 DNA reads TGTGCCAGCGGACAGAAGAACACTGAAGCTTTCTTT. Protein sequence: CASGQKNTEAFF. This chain joins TRBV7-2 and TRBJ1-1, with D maybe TRBD1 (6 bases). V shed 8 bases and J shed 1 base, with 8 bases lying between them. CDR1 is SGHTA and CDR2 is FQGNSA in the germline V gene. This CDR3 is 12 amino acids long.

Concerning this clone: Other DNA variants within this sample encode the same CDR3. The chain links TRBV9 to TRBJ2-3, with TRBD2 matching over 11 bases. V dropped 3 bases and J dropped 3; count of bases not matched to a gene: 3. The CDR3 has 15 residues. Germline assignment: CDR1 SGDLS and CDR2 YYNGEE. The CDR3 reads CASSASSGGTDTQYF. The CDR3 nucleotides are TGTGCCAGCAGCGCCTCTAGCGGGGGGACAGATACGCAGTATTTT. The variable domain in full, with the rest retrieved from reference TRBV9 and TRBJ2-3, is DSGVTQTPKHLITATGQRVTLRCSPRSGDLSVYWYQQSLDQGLQFLIQYYNGEERAKGNILERFSAQQFPDLHSELNLSSLELGDSALYFCASSASSGGTDTQYFGPGTRLTVL.

Here the CDR3 reads CASSKVPTPLGTGDGYTF. For the CDR3, the DNA is TGTGCCAGCAGCAAAGTCCCCACCCCCCTCGGGACAGGAGATGGCTACACCTTC. The chain recombines TRBV21-1 with TRBJ1-2; the table's D call, TRBD1, has no DNA check behind it. TRBV21-1 is a listed pseudogene. The CDR3 sequence is 18 residues long.